The rows below give T cell receptor beta chains drawn from one sample of a study of lymphopenia after photon versus proton radiotherapy. The table came from immunoSEQ multiplex PCR; TCRdb's copy has only in-frame clones and leaves some out. This repertoire shows 35,000 to 40,000 clones, about 84% found once; its top ten account for under 3.5%. The starting material was peripheral blood, obtained from a patient treated with photon-based radiotherapy. Every receptor here comes from a man aged 50 to 59 with gastric cancer. Both conserved end residues are part of each CDR3. A D gene is named only where the DNA matches it firmly. Clone size is shown for a subset of rows, as once, few, many or a class of expanded clone.

abundance,j_gene,v_gene,d_gene,CDR3aa,CDR3nt
once,TRBJ2-1,TRBV7-3,-,CASSSSGANEQFF,TGTGCCAGCAGTTCGTCGGGAGCCAATGAGCAGTTCTTC
once,TRBJ2-1,TRBV7-6,TRBD2,CASSMPPSGNNEQFF,TGTGCCAGCAGCATGCCCCCTAGCGGAAACAATGAGCAGTTCTTC
-,TRBJ1-1,TRBV29-1,TRBD1,CSVSQGVNTEAFF,TGCAGCGTCTCCCAGGGGGTGAACACTGAAGCTTTCTTT
-,TRBJ1-2,TRBV14,-,CASSQDARGGYTF,TGTGCCAGCAGCCAAGATGCCCGAGGTGGCTACACCTTC
-,TRBJ2-2,TRBV5-1,TRBD2,CASSRTSGANTGELFF,TGCGCCAGCAGCCGCACTAGCGGCGCGAACACCGGGGAGCTGTTTTTT
-,TRBJ2-6,TRBV19,-,CASTTWGLSGANVLTF,TGTGCCAGTACTACTTGGGGTCTCTCTGGGGCCAACGTCCTGACTTTC
-,TRBJ1-1,TRBV13,-,CASSLRRNPGAFF,TGTGCCAGCAGCTTAAGGCGAAACCCGGGGGCTTTCTTT
-,TRBJ2-7,TRBV19,-,CASSVPGQTFEQYF,TGTGCCAGTAGTGTACCGGGCCAAACATTCGAGCAGTACTTC
-,TRBJ2-3,TRBV11-2,TRBD2,CASSITSGRITDTQYF,TGTGCCAGCAGCATCACTAGCGGGAGAATAACAGATACGCAGTATTTT
-,TRBJ1-5,TRBV27,-,CASSPIGGANNQPQHF,TGTGCCAGCAGCCCCATCGGGGGGGCTAACAATCAGCCCCAGCATTTT
-,TRBJ2-7,TRBV28,-,CASSLRTYEQYF,TGTGCCAGCAGTTTACGAACCTACGAGCAGTACTTC
once,TRBJ2-2,TRBV28,TRBD2,CASSLELASTGELFF,TGTGCCAGCAGTTTAGAACTAGCGAGCACCGGGGAGCTGTTTTTT
-,TRBJ2-5,TRBV7-8,TRBD1,CASSPAGGQETQYF,TGTGCCAGCAGCCCGGCAGGGGGACAAGAGACCCAGTACTTC
-,TRBJ2-3,TRBV7-2,-,CASSYGTSTDTQYF,TGTGCCAGCAGCTACGGGACTAGCACAGATACGCAGTATTTT
few,TRBJ2-3,TRBV5-6,-,CASSLHISTDTQYF,TGTGCCAGCAGCTTGCACATTAGCACAGATACGCAGTATTTT